This TCR beta chain is drawn from a study of T cells in Graves' hyperthyroidism and ophthalmopathy. Amplified TCR beta CDR3 regions came from RNA transcripts. HTBI primers were the set used in a first-round RT-PCR of the TCR CDR3. TCRdb recomputed calls from the multiplex PCR reads with MiXCR, one row per CDR3 protein. The top ten clones hold around 47% of a sample with 450,000 to 500,000 distinct CDR3 sequences, around a fifth of them seen once. Each ophthalmopathy patient scored at least 3 on the Clinical Activity Score and at least 4 on NOSPECS grade, with duration under 3 months. CDR3 length: 14 residues. V was clipped by 5 bases and J by 6 bases; unmatched bases: 7. Per the germline V gene, CDR1 is SGHAT and CDR2 is FQNNGV. Many counts were recorded for this clonotype.

The receptor's source is a woman in her 70s with Graves' ophthalmopathy. Source material: blood. The V call is TRBV11-2, the J call TRBJ2-1; 7 bases match TRBD2. The CDR3, as DNA: TGTGCCAGCAGCCCGCCAGGGAGGGGCAATGAGCAGTTCTTC. Amino acid sequence: CASSPPGRGNEQFF. Using reference TRBV11-2 and TRBJ2-1 for the parts outside the CDR3, the full variable domain is EAGVAQSPRYKIIEKRQSVAFWCNPISGHATLYWYQQILGQGPKLLIQFQNNGVVDDSQLPKDRFSAERLKGVDSTLKIQPAKLEDSAVYLCASSPPGRGNEQFFGPGTRLTVL.